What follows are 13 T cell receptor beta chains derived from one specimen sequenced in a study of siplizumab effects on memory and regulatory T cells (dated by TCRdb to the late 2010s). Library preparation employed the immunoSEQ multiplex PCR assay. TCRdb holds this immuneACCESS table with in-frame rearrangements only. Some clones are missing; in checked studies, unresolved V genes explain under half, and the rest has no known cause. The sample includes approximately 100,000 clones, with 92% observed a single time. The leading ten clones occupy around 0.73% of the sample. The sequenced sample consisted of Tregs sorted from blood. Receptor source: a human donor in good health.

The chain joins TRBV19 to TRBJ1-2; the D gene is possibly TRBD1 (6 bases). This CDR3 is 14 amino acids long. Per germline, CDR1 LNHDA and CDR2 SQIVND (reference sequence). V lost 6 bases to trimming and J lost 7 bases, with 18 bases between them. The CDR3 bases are TGTGCCAGTAGGGACACGGGACAAAGGCTTGGCTACACCTTC. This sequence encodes CASRDTGQRLGYTF.

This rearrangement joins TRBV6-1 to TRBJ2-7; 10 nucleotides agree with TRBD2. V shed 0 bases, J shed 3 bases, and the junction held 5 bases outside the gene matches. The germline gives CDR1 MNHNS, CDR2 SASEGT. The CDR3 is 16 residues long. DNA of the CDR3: TGTGCCAGCAGTGAAGCTCGGCTAGCGGGAGTCTACGAGCAGTACTTC. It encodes CASSEARLAGVYEQYF.

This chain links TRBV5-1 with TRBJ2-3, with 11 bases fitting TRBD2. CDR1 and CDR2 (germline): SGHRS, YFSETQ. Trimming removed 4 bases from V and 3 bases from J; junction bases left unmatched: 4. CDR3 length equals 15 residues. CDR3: CASSTSGSSTDTQYF. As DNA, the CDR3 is TGCGCCAGCAGCACTAGCGGGAGTTCGACAGATACGCAGTATTTT.

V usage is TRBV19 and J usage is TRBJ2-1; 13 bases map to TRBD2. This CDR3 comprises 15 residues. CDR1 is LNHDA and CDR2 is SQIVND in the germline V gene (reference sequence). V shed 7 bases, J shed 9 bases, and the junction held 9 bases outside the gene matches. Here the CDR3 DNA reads TGTGCCAGTACCCCGACTAGCGGGAGGAGAGGTGAGCAGTTCTTC. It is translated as CASTPTSGRRGEQFF.

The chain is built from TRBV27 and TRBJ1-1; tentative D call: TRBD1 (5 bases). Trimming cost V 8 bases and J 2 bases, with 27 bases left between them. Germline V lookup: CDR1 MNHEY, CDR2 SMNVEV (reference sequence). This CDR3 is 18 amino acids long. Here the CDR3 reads CASVPIMGGDPFNTEAFF. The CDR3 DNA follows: TGTGCCAGCGTGCCTATTATGGGGGGGGACCCCTTCAACACTGAAGCTTTCTTT.

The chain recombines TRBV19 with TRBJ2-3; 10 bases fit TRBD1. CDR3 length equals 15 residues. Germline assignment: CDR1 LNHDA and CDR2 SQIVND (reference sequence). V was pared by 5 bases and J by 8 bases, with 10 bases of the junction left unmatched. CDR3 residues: CASSAGTGAPVTQYF. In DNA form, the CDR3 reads TGTGCCAGTAGTGCGGGGACAGGGGCCCCGGTTACGCAGTATTTT.

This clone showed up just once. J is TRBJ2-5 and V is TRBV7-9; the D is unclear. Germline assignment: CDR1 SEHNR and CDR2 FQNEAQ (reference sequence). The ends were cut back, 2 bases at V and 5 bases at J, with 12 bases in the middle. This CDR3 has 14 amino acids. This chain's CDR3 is CASSLSNGWETQYF. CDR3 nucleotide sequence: TGTGCCAGCAGCTTAAGTAATGGATGGGAGACCCAGTACTTC.

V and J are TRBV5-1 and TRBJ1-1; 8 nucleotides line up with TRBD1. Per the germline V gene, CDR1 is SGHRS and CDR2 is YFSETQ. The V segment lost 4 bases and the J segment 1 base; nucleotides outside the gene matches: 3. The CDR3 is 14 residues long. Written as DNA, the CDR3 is TGCGCCAGCAGCGTGGGGACAGGGAACACTGAAGCTTTCTTT. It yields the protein CASSVGTGNTEAFF.

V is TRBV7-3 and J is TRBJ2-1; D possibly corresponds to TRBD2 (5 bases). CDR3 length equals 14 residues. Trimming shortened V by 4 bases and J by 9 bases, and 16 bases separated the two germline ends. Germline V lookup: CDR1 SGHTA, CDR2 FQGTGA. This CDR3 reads CASSSRVGAGEQFF. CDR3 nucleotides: TGTGCCAGCAGCTCGCGGGTCGGTGCCGGTGAGCAGTTCTTC.

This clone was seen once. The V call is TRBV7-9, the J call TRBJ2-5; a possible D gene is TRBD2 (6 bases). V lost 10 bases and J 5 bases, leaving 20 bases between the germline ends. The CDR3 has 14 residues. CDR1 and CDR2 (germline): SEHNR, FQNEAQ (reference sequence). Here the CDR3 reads CATLTTGAGETQYF. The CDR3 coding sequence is TGTGCCACCCTTACTACCGGGGCGGGGGAGACCCAGTACTTC.

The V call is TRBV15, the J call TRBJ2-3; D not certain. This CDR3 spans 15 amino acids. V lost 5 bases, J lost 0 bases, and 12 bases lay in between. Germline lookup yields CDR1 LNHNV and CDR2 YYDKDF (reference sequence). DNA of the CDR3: TGTGCCACCAGCCCCGGCATTTCTAGCACAGATACGCAGTATTTT. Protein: CATSPGISSTDTQYF.

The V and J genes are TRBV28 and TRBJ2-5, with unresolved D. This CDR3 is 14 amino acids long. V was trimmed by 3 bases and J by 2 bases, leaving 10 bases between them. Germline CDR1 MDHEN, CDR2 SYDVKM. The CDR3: CASSFNLRQETQYF. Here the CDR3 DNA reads TGTGCCAGCAGTTTCAACCTCCGGCAAGAGACCCAGTACTTC.

The CDR3 DNA reads TGCGCCCGTGGGCCTTCCTACGAGCAGTACTTC. Amino acid sequence: CARGPSYEQYF. The chain recombines TRBV5-1 with TRBJ2-7; unclear D gene. Germline CDR1 reads SGHRS; CDR2 reads YFSETQ. V shed 10 bases and J shed 1 base, with 9 bases lying between them. The CDR3 contains 11 residues.